This T cell receptor (beta chain) was identified during a study of CD8 T cells in cerebrospinal fluid in Alzheimer's disease. Measured by frequency, this clonotype is medium-sized. Germline CDR1 reads KGHSH; CDR2 reads LQKENI. This CDR3 has 13 amino acids. From the 10x single-cell sequencing reads, TCRdb lists one entry per CDR3 protein and no DNA. This listing includes approximately 1,300 distinct CDR3 sequences. The chain recombines TRBV18 with TRBJ1-1. This clonotype originated in a human donor with mild cognitive impairment. Sequenced sample: cerebrospinal fluid. CDR3 in amino acids: CASSPTGWGEAFF.